These T cell receptor beta chains were read from a single sample in a study of read filtering for tumor transcriptome and immune sequencing. TCRdb itself ran the reads through MiXCR, one entry per CDR3 protein. In the table there are 45,000 to 55,000 distinct CDR3 sequences, approximately 18% of which are singletons. The material sequenced was a population of CD138-negative cells sorted from bone marrow. The origin of the receptors is a donor older than 35 with multiple myeloma. The CDR3 runs from the conserved cysteine through the conserved F or W. Each record gives: V gene, J gene, clone size, D gene, CDR3 protein, CDR3 DNA. The D gene is left open where the match is weak. Rows may omit the clone size; those that give it use once, few, many or a size class.

V: TRBV6-5; J: TRBJ2-3; size: many; D: TRBD2; CDR3: CASRWTSGDTQYF; DNA: TGTGCCAGCAGGTGGACTAGCGGAGATACGCAGTATTTT
V: TRBV20-1; J: TRBJ2-6; size: many; D: TRBD1; CDR3: CSAVDRVSGANVLTF; DNA: TGCAGTGCTGTCGACAGGGTATCTGGGGCCAACGTCCTGACTTTC
V: TRBV19; J: TRBJ2-3; size: NA; D: NA; CDR3: CASSTSGGSTDTQYF; DNA: TGTGCCAGTAGTACATCTGGCGGTAGCACAGATACGCAGTATTTT
V: TRBV10-3; J: TRBJ1-3; size: few; D: NA; CDR3: CAIATGVGNTIYF; DNA: TGTGCCATCGCGACAGGAGTAGGAAACACCATATATTTT
V: TRBV24-1; J: TRBJ2-3; size: many; D: TRBD2; CDR3: CATSDPGTSGSDTQYF; DNA: TGTGCCACCAGTGATCCCGGGACTAGCGGGAGTGATACGCAGTATTTT
V: TRBV7-2; J: TRBJ2-3; size: NA; D: NA; CDR3: CAGSSAFFGTDTQYF; DNA: TGTGCCGGCAGCTCGGCCTTTTTCGGCACAGATACGCAGTATTTT
V: TRBV6-5; J: TRBJ2-1; size: many; D: TRBD1; CDR3: CATRGQGLLF; DNA: TGTGCCACCCGGGGACAGGGGTTGCTCTTC
V: TRBV28; J: TRBJ2-7; size: many; D: NA; CDR3: CASSPLGRDYSYEQYF; DNA: TGTGCCAGCAGTCCCCTGGGGCGGGATTACTCCTACGAGCAGTACTTC
V: TRBV12-3/TRBV12-4; J: TRBJ1-5; size: many; D: TRBD1; CDR3: CASSFVSQTGGLAHSNQPQHF; DNA: TGTGCCAGCAGTTTTGTATCACAGACAGGGGGCCTGGCTCATAGCAATCAGCCCCAGCATTTT
V: TRBV24-1; J: TRBJ2-1; size: NA; D: NA; CDR3: CATSHGWNDQFF; DNA: TGTGCCACCAGCCATGGTTGGAATGATCAGTTCTTC
V: TRBV10-3; J: TRBJ1-2; size: many; D: NA; CDR3: CAIGIVTIGGYTF; DNA: TGTGCCATCGGAATAGTCACCATAGGAGGCTACACCTTC
V: TRBV15; J: TRBJ1-5; size: many; D: NA; CDR3: CATSSEQGIQPQHF; DNA: TGTGCCACCAGCAGTGAACAGGGAATACAGCCCCAGCATTTT
V: TRBV20-1; J: TRBJ2-7; size: NA; D: TRBD2; CDR3: CSAGHYSGRFQYEQYF; DNA: TGCAGTGCTGGACACTATAGCGGGAGGTTTCAGTACGAGCAGTACTTC
V: TRBV4-2; J: TRBJ2-7; size: many; D: NA; CDR3: CASSQALGSPTYEQYF; DNA: TGTGCCAGCAGCCAGGCCCTAGGGAGCCCCACCTACGAGCAGTACTTC
V: TRBV20-1; J: TRBJ1-5; size: few; D: NA; CDR3: CSATDLSNQPQHF; DNA: TGCAGTGCTACGGACCTTAGCAATCAGCCCCAGCATTTT
V: TRBV2; J: TRBJ2-7; size: many; D: TRBD1; CDR3: CASNDGTGETSYEQYF; DNA: TGTGCCAGCAACGATGGGACAGGCGAGACGTCCTACGAGCAGTACTTC
V: TRBV5-1; J: TRBJ2-7; size: many; D: TRBD2; CDR3: CASSSTSGSGGDEYF; DNA: TGCGCCAGCAGCTCGACAAGCGGGAGCGGCGGCGATGAGTACTTC
V: TRBV7-9; J: TRBJ2-7; size: many; D: TRBD1; CDR3: CASSLTGGYEQYF; DNA: TGTGCCAGCAGCTTAACAGGGGGATACGAGCAGTACTTC
V: TRBV7-3; J: TRBJ2-3; size: NA; D: NA; CDR3: CASSHGRSEGTDTQYF; DNA: TGTGCCAGCAGCCACGGACGTTCCGAGGGCACAGATACGCAGTATTTT
V: TRBV9; J: TRBJ2-6; size: many; D: NA; CDR3: CASSPGRSGANVLTF; DNA: TGTGCCAGCAGCCCGGGGCGCTCTGGGGCCAACGTCCTGACTTTC
V: TRBV27; J: TRBJ1-4; size: NA; D: NA; CDR3: CASSEGGGREKLFF; DNA: TGTGCCAGCAGTGAAGGGGGGGGGCGTGAAAAACTGTTTTTT
V: TRBV20-1; J: TRBJ1-6; size: many; D: NA; CDR3: CSARDGSGPYNSPLHF; DNA: TGCAGTGCTAGAGATGGGTCGGGCCCGTATAATTCACCCCTCCACTTT
V: TRBV20-1; J: TRBJ2-7; size: many; D: TRBD2; CDR3: CSAAGDSPYEQYF; DNA: TGCAGTGCCGCGGGAGACTCTCCCTACGAGCAGTACTTC
V: TRBV5-6; J: TRBJ1-3; size: few; D: TRBD1; CDR3: CASSARDRAGNTIYF; DNA: TGTGCCAGCAGCGCCCGGGACAGGGCTGGAAACACCATATATTTT
V: TRBV20-1; J: TRBJ2-3; size: many; D: NA; CDR3: CSAYPASPGGDTQYF; DNA: TGCAGTGCTTACCCCGCCAGCCCCGGAGGGGATACGCAGTATTTT
V: TRBV7-8; J: TRBJ2-2; size: many; D: NA; CDR3: CASSLAGELFF; DNA: TGTGCCAGCAGCTTAGCGGGGGAGCTGTTTTTT
V: TRBV11-2; J: TRBJ2-3; size: many; D: NA; CDR3: CASSRKRPSTDTQYF; DNA: TGTGCCAGCAGCAGGAAGCGTCCTAGCACAGATACGCAGTATTTT